The text below deals with one T cell receptor (beta chain). Its target is unknown. Libraries were prepared by immunoSEQ multiplex PCR; TCRdb keeps only in-frame clonotypes and omits some of them. The profile covers under 200,000 clones, with less than 90% appearing a single time and 10% to 12% taken by the ten largest. The sample originates from a study of radiation and T cells in renal cell carcinoma. General observations from the study: Top tumor clonotypes rose in blood 2 weeks post-radiation, then contracted.

Described time point: blood 4 weeks post-SBRT, at nephrectomy. Treatment here: 15 Gy SBRT to primary tumor, nephrectomy 4 weeks later. Sequenced material: blood, taken from a patient whose treatment included radiotherapy and nephrectomy. The TCR was taken from a woman between 50 and 59 years old with renal cell carcinoma.

The CDR3 DNA reads TGCGCCAGCAGCCAAGATCGACTAGCGGGAGAGACCCAGTACTTC. This translates into CASSQDRLAGETQYF. The chain links TRBV4-1 to TRBJ2-5; 10 nucleotides agree with TRBD2. CDR1 and CDR2 (germline): MGHRA, YSYEKL. The CDR3 sequence is 15 residues long. J lost 4 bases, V lost 0 bases, and 2 bases had no gene match.